Listed below are T cell receptor beta chains from one sample, sequenced in a study of T cells in tuberculosis. Only in-frame clones appear in the TCRdb table, and some are missing; sequencing was by immunoSEQ multiplex PCR. The sample records about 33,000 clones, 92% being singletons. This material consisted of PBMCs, taken at tuberculosis diagnosis. Receptor source: an adult with tuberculosis. Some clones in this sample may be carry-over from other donors' samples. The CDR3 runs from the conserved cysteine through the conserved F or W. A D gene is named only where the DNA matches it firmly. A clone size is listed for some rows: how often the clone was seen (once, few, many), or a class if it is expanded.

D: -
J: TRBJ1-2
V: TRBV27
size: few
CDR3: CASRRGGGAYDGYTF
DNA: TGTGCCAGCAGAAGGGGCGGGGGCGCTTATGATGGCTACACCTTC

D: -
J: TRBJ2-1
V: TRBV11-3
size: once
CDR3: CASSFSGSSYNEQFF
DNA: TGTGCCAGCAGCTTTAGCGGAAGCTCCTACAATGAGCAGTTCTTC

D: -
J: TRBJ2-7
V: TRBV18
size: -
CDR3: CASSPSQGLDEQYF
DNA: TGTGCCAGCTCACCGAGTCAGGGTTTGGATGAGCAGTACTTC

D: -
J: TRBJ2-7
V: TRBV6-5
size: once
CDR3: CASGGARGVPYEQYF
DNA: TGTGCCAGCGGGGGGGCGAGGGGAGTCCCCTACGAGCAGTACTTC

D: -
J: TRBJ2-6
V: TRBV7-3
size: -
CDR3: CASSLRRGGDSGANVLTF
DNA: TGTGCCAGCAGCTTAAGACGTGGCGGGGATTCTGGGGCCAACGTCCTGACTTTC

D: TRBD1
J: TRBJ2-3
V: TRBV4-2
size: once
CDR3: CASSQTGAGTDTQYF
DNA: TGTGCCAGCAGCCAAACAGGGGCGGGCACAGATACGCAGTATTTT

D: TRBD2
J: TRBJ2-3
V: TRBV27
size: medium-sized
CDR3: CASSFGGRSTDTQYF
DNA: TGTGCCAGCAGTTTTGGCGGGAGAAGCACAGATACGCAGTATTTT

D: -
J: TRBJ1-6
V: TRBV7-2
size: -
CDR3: CASSRGRGSYNSPLHF
DNA: TGTGCCAGCAGCCGGGGGAGGGGCTCCTATAATTCACCCCTCCACTTT

D: -
J: TRBJ1-2
V: TRBV18
size: -
CDR3: CASSPNGQHVSTF
DNA: TGTGCCAGCTCACCAAATGGACAGCATGTGAGCACCTTC

D: -
J: TRBJ1-3
V: TRBV7-6
size: once
CDR3: CASSLRGNGNTIYF
DNA: TGTGCCAGCAGTTTGAGGGGGAATGGAAACACCATATATTTT

D: TRBD1
J: TRBJ2-7
V: TRBV10-3
size: -
CDR3: CAISRQDRVPYEQYF
DNA: TGTGCCATCAGTAGACAGGACAGGGTCCCCTACGAGCAGTACTTC

D: -
J: TRBJ1-2
V: TRBV5-4
size: -
CDR3: CASRPGAGRDYGYTF
DNA: TGTGCCAGCAGACCTGGGGCAGGGCGCGACTATGGCTACACCTTC

D: -
J: TRBJ2-1
V: TRBV15
size: -
CDR3: CATSELVGGNEQFF
DNA: TGTGCCACCAGCGAATTGGTTGGAGGGAATGAGCAGTTCTTC

D: -
J: TRBJ2-3
V: TRBV14
size: -
CDR3: CASSQVVKPYTQYF
DNA: TGTGCCAGCAGCCAAGTTGTGAAGCCTTATACGCAGTATTTT

D: TRBD2
J: TRBJ2-1
V: TRBV19
size: -
CDR3: CASSIRGGLEQFF
DNA: TGTGCCAGTAGTATACGGGGGGGCCTTGAGCAGTTCTTC

D: TRBD2
J: TRBJ2-1
V: TRBV11-2
size: -
CDR3: CASSLKPEGTSRHYNEQFF
DNA: TGTGCCAGCAGCTTGAAGCCCGAGGGGACTAGCAGACATTACAATGAGCAGTTCTTC

D: TRBD1
J: TRBJ1-1
V: TRBV2
size: -
CDR3: CASRSSRDRGEAFF
DNA: TGTGCCAGCAGATCATCCCGGGACAGAGGAGAAGCTTTCTTT

D: -
J: TRBJ1-4
V: TRBV5-1
size: -
CDR3: CASSLAGQRNEKLFF
DNA: TGCGCCAGCAGCTTGGCAGGGCAGAGGAATGAAAAACTGTTTTTT

D: TRBD1
J: TRBJ1-1
V: TRBV6-1
size: -
CDR3: CASSRQGLTEAFF
DNA: TGTGCCAGCAGCAGACAGGGATTGACTGAAGCTTTCTTT

D: -
J: TRBJ1-1
V: TRBV2
size: -
CDR3: CASRLGRPVGTEAFF
DNA: TGTGCCAGCAGGTTGGGGCGGCCGGTGGGCACTGAAGCTTTCTTT

D: -
J: TRBJ1-5
V: TRBV7-9
size: few
CDR3: CASSSKGKGNQPQHF
DNA: TGTGCCAGCAGTTCCAAGGGGAAAGGCAATCAGCCCCAGCATTTT

D: TRBD1
J: TRBJ2-5
V: TRBV11-2
size: -
CDR3: CASSLDGDRVETQYF
DNA: TGTGCCAGCAGCTTAGATGGGGACAGGGTAGAGACCCAGTACTTC

D: -
J: TRBJ2-3
V: TRBV1
size: -
CDR3: CTSTASGGGGRFIGTDTQYF
DNA: TGCACCAGCACCGCTAGCGGGGGTGGGGGCCGGTTTATCGGAACAGATACGCAGTATTTT

D: -
J: TRBJ1-2
V: TRBV7-2
size: -
CDR3: CASSNLGFGDWGYTF
DNA: TGTGCCAGCAGCAACCTGGGGTTCGGGGATTGGGGCTACACCTTC

D: -
J: TRBJ1-1
V: TRBV19
size: -
CDR3: CASSIAWAGTEAFF
DNA: TGTGCCAGTAGTATAGCTTGGGCGGGCACTGAAGCTTTCTTT

D: TRBD1
J: TRBJ1-6
V: TRBV2
size: -
CDR3: CASRDYRGSVGNNSPLHF
DNA: TGTGCCAGCAGAGACTACAGGGGATCAGTGGGGAATAATTCACCCCTCCACTTT

D: TRBD1
J: TRBJ1-6
V: TRBV2
size: -
CDR3: CASSATNPGQGAGGRRRPLHF
DNA: TGTGCCAGCAGTGCAACCAACCCGGGACAGGGCGCGGGGGGGAGGAGGAGACCCCTCCACTTT

D: -
J: TRBJ1-2
V: TRBV2
size: -
CDR3: CASSHREGYTF
DNA: TGTGCCAGCAGTCACAGGGAGGGCTACACCTTC

D: -
J: TRBJ1-6
V: TRBV9
size: once
CDR3: CASSSPQGVNSPLHF
DNA: TGTGCCAGCAGCTCCCCACAGGGAGTCAATTCACCCCTCCACTTT

D: TRBD1
J: TRBJ2-7
V: TRBV30
size: -
CDR3: CAWSRQGYEQYF
DNA: TGTGCCTGGAGTAGACAGGGGTACGAGCAGTACTTC

D: TRBD2
J: TRBJ2-2
V: TRBV11-3
size: -
CDR3: CASSLDLLAGEHGELFF
DNA: TGTGCCAGCAGCTTAGACCTACTAGCGGGGGAGCACGGGGAGCTGTTTTTT

D: TRBD1
J: TRBJ1-6
V: TRBV5-1
size: -
CDR3: CASSWVGQGVGSPLHF
DNA: TGCGCCAGCAGCTGGGTCGGACAGGGCGTAGGTTCACCCCTCCACTTT

D: -
J: TRBJ1-6
V: TRBV11-2
size: -
CDR3: CASSPLAFRDYNSPLHF
DNA: TGTGCCAGCAGCCCTCTCGCCTTCAGGGACTATAATTCACCCCTCCACTTT

D: -
J: TRBJ2-7
V: TRBV27
size: -
CDR3: CASSPPRYRALTYEQYF
DNA: TGTGCCAGCAGTCCCCCCCGTTACAGGGCGCTGACCTACGAGCAGTACTTC

D: -
J: TRBJ1-4
V: TRBV19
size: -
CDR3: CASSMPRGINEKLFF
DNA: TGTGCCAGTAGTATGCCACGAGGGATTAATGAAAAACTGTTTTTT

D: TRBD2
J: TRBJ2-1
V: TRBV5-1
size: -
CDR3: CASSPWGTSGATSYNEQFF
DNA: TGCGCCAGCAGCCCGTGGGGGACTAGCGGGGCCACCTCCTACAATGAGCAGTTCTTC

D: -
J: TRBJ1-6
V: TRBV6-1
size: -
CDR3: CASISSDLSGRLHF
DNA: TGTGCCAGCATTTCGTCTGATCTTTCCGGTCGCCTCCACTTT

D: -
J: TRBJ1-2
V: TRBV19
size: -
CDR3: CASSPDSGVWGYTF
DNA: TGTGCCAGTAGTCCCGACAGTGGGGTCTGGGGCTACACCTTC

D: TRBD1
J: TRBJ2-7
V: TRBV5-1
size: -
CDR3: CASGAGTGSYEQYF
DNA: TGCGCCAGTGGAGCCGGGACAGGGTCCTACGAGCAGTACTTC

D: -
J: TRBJ1-2
V: TRBV19
size: -
CDR3: CASSIVPGARGFSRGYTF
DNA: TGTGCCAGTAGTATAGTTCCAGGGGCGAGGGGTTTTTCCCGTGGCTACACCTTC

D: TRBD1
J: TRBJ1-1
V: TRBV27
size: -
CDR3: CASSLLPTGGRTEAFF
DNA: TGTGCCAGCAGTTTATTACCCACAGGGGGCAGGACTGAAGCTTTCTTT

D: TRBD2
J: TRBJ2-7
V: TRBV5-1
size: -
CDR3: CASSLRGLAGEEQYF
DNA: TGCGCCAGCAGCTTGAGGGGACTAGCGGGAGAAGAGCAGTACTTC

D: -
J: TRBJ1-5
V: TRBV6-1
size: -
CDR3: CASSTSMDRNQPQHF
DNA: TGTGCCAGCAGCACAAGCATGGACAGAAATCAGCCCCAGCATTTT

D: TRBD2
J: TRBJ2-3
V: TRBV25-1
size: -
CDR3: CASSAVPGLAIDTQYF
DNA: TGTGCCAGCAGTGCGGTTCCGGGACTAGCGATAGATACGCAGTATTTT

D: -
J: TRBJ1-2
V: TRBV19
size: -
CDR3: CASSTTVSPGYGYTF
DNA: TGTGCCAGTAGTACGACTGTCAGCCCCGGGTATGGCTACACCTTC

D: TRBD1
J: TRBJ2-1
V: TRBV15
size: -
CDR3: CATSFGTENNEQFF
DNA: TGTGCCACCAGCTTTGGGACAGAGAACAATGAGCAGTTCTTC

D: -
J: TRBJ2-7
V: TRBV19
size: -
CDR3: CASSRGAIYEQYF
DNA: TGTGCCAGTAGTCGGGGGGCGATTTACGAGCAGTACTTC